A selection of T cell receptor beta chains follows, all from one sample in a study of blood T cell repertoires in COVID-19. TCRdb's copy holds only in-frame clones and misses some; the assay was immunoSEQ multiplex PCR. The sample shows 100,000 to 120,000 clones, over 65% of them seen only once. Source material: peripheral blood. These receptors all stem from a woman aged 40 to 50 with acute or convalescent COVID-19. Both conserved end residues are part of each CDR3. The D gene is left open where the match is weak. Not all rows give a size; the values are once, few, many and, for expanded clones, a class.

TRBD1	-	TRBV29-1	14	TRBJ2-2	CSASTGLGTGELFF	TGCAGCGCCTCGACAGGGTTGGGCACCGGGGAGCTGTTTTTT
-	-	TRBV5-6	14	TRBJ1-1	CASSLYRANTEAFF	TGTGCCAGCAGCTTGTACAGGGCAAACACTGAAGCTTTCTTT
TRBD2	-	TRBV11-2	16	TRBJ2-1	CASSPSSGGAGNEQFF	TGTGCCAGCAGCCCCTCTAGCGGGGGGGCGGGCAATGAGCAGTTCTTC
-	-	TRBV4-2	17	TRBJ2-1	CASSQQTGRGGYNEQFF	TGTGCCAGCAGCCAACAAACTGGTAGGGGGGGCTACAATGAGCAGTTCTTC
-	-	TRBV7-6	16	TRBJ1-1	CASSPSGVWENTEAFF	TGTGCCAGCAGCCCTTCCGGGGTCTGGGAGAACACTGAAGCTTTCTTT
-	few	TRBV10-3	12	TRBJ1-2	CAISPGVYGYTF	TGTGCCATCAGTCCAGGGGTCTATGGCTACACCTTC
-	-	TRBV1	18	TRBJ2-3	CTSSQSVLAGMGTDTQYF	TGCACCAGCAGCCAATCTGTCCTAGCGGGGATGGGTACAGATACGCAGTATTTT
-	-	TRBV19	14	TRBJ1-4	CASSIQGAGEKLFF	TGTGCCAGTAGTATACAGGGTGCAGGTGAAAAACTGTTTTTT
-	-	TRBV5-5	14	TRBJ1-6	CASSLDMRDSPLHF	TGTGCCAGCAGCTTAGACATGAGGGATTCACCCCTCCACTTT
TRBD2	once	TRBV11-2	15	TRBJ2-3	CASSLGGGESDTQYF	TGTGCCAGCAGCTTAGGCGGGGGGGAGTCAGATACGCAGTATTTT
TRBD1	-	TRBV7-3	15	TRBJ2-5	CASSLGGQGVETQYF	TGTGCCAGCAGCCTAGGGGGACAGGGTGTAGAGACCCAGTACTTC
TRBD2	few	TRBV5-8	18	TRBJ2-3	CASSQPLAGQAGTDTQYF	TGTGCCAGCAGCCAACCATTAGCGGGCCAGGCCGGCACAGATACGCAGTATTTT
TRBD1	many	TRBV5-1	17	TRBJ1-2	CASSPTTTGQRNYGYTF	TGCGCCAGCAGCCCTACAACTACGGGACAGAGAAACTATGGCTACACCTTC
-	-	TRBV25-1	16	TRBJ2-3	CASSEWAGASTDTQYF	TGTGCCAGCAGTGAATGGGCGGGGGCTAGCACAGATACGCAGTATTTT
TRBD1	-	TRBV28	15	TRBJ1-5	CASVTTGVGNQPQHF	TGTGCCAGTGTTACTACAGGGGTCGGCAATCAGCCCCAGCATTTT
-	-	TRBV19	14	TRBJ1-5	CASSIFNSNQPQHF	TGTGCCAGTAGTATATTTAATAGCAATCAGCCCCAGCATTTT
-	few	TRBV3-1/TRBV3-2	15	TRBJ1-6	CASSHTTVNNSPLHF	TGTGCCAGCAGCCATACAACAGTTAATAATTCACCCCTCCACTTT
-	-	TRBV28	15	TRBJ1-6	CASSPTGVANSPLHF	TGTGCCAGCAGCCCCACAGGAGTTGCTAATTCACCCCTCCACTTT
TRBD1	-	TRBV6-2/TRBV6-3	15	TRBJ2-3	CASSKGQGFADTQYF	TGTGCCAGCAGTAAGGGACAGGGCTTCGCAGATACGCAGTATTTT
-	-	TRBV15	15	TRBJ1-1	CATSRQGQLNTEAFF	TGTGCCACCAGCAGACAAGGACAACTGAACACTGAAGCTTTCTTT
-	-	TRBV24-1	18	TRBJ2-1	CATSDFAPPRGNYNEQFF	TGTGCCACCAGTGATTTTGCCCCCCCCAGGGGAAACTACAATGAGCAGTTCTTC
-	-	TRBV7-2	15	TRBJ1-3	CASSSGLITGNTIYF	TGTGCCAGCAGCTCAGGGTTAATCACGGGAAACACCATATATTTT
TRBD1	-	TRBV6-4	13	TRBJ1-2	CASSDPGQGGYTF	TGTGCCAGCAGTGACCCCGGACAGGGGGGCTACACCTTC
-	few	TRBV3-1/TRBV3-2	17	TRBJ2-7	CASSQARIPSASYEQYF	TGTGCCAGCAGCCAAGCGAGAATTCCGAGCGCTTCCTACGAGCAGTACTTC
TRBD1	-	TRBV30	12	TRBJ1-2	CAFRTGITSYTF	TGTGCCTTTCGGACAGGAATTACCAGCTACACCTTC
-	-	TRBV12-5	13	TRBJ2-5	CASGRPIQETQYF	TGTGCTAGTGGCCGCCCTATACAAGAGACCCAGTACTTC
TRBD1	-	TRBV7-8	17	TRBJ1-3	CASSRGRGYFSGNTIYF	TGTGCCAGCAGCCGGGGCAGGGGGTATTTCTCTGGAAACACCATATATTTT
TRBD1	-	TRBV5-1	16	TRBJ1-5	CASSLGTGTGDQPQHF	TGCGCCAGCAGCTTGGGAACCGGGACAGGGGATCAGCCCCAGCATTTT
TRBD1	few	TRBV18	13	TRBJ2-2	CSTGFANTGELFF	TGCTCGACAGGGTTCGCGAACACCGGGGAGCTGTTTTTT
TRBD2	once	TRBV18	14	TRBJ2-2	CASSPRLALGELFF	TGTGCCAGCTCACCAAGACTAGCTCTCGGGGAGCTGTTTTTT
TRBD1	-	TRBV6-1	14	TRBJ2-1	CASLRGQGLNEQFF	TGTGCCAGCCTCCGCGGACAGGGTCTGAATGAGCAGTTCTTC
-	-	TRBV2	15	TRBJ1-1	CASSAGPRVATEAFF	TGTGCCAGCAGTGCGGGTCCCAGGGTGGCCACTGAAGCTTTCTTT
TRBD1	-	TRBV5-5	15	TRBJ2-1	CASSYGQGSYNEQFF	TGTGCCAGCAGCTATGGACAGGGTTCGTATAATGAGCAGTTCTTC
-	-	TRBV5-1	13	TRBJ2-5	CASGGGDQETQYF	TGCGCCAGCGGAGGTGGGGACCAAGAGACCCAGTACTTC
-	-	TRBV5-5	14	TRBJ2-7	CASSLIGVDYEQYF	TGTGCCAGCAGCTTGATAGGGGTGGATTACGAGCAGTACTTC
TRBD1	few	TRBV27	14	TRBJ1-5	CASSLDRVNQPQHF	TGTGCCAGCAGTTTAGACAGGGTCAATCAGCCCCAGCATTTT
-	-	TRBV5-6	17	TRBJ2-2	CASSFFGQGLSTGELFF	TGTGCCAGCAGCTTTTTTGGGCAGGGTTTAAGCACCGGGGAGCTGTTTTTT
TRBD1	-	TRBV20-1	13	TRBJ2-7	CSASGTGGGEQYF	TGCAGTGCTAGTGGGACAGGGGGCGGCGAGCAGTACTTC
TRBD1	-	TRBV2	15	TRBJ2-2	CASSEATGVVGELFF	TGTGCCAGCAGTGAAGCTACAGGGGTAGTCGGGGAGCTGTTTTTT
-	-	TRBV5-5	15	TRBJ2-5	CASSLDGGALETQYF	TGTGCCAGCAGCTTGGATGGGGGGGCGTTAGAGACCCAGTACTTC
-	-	TRBV9	13	TRBJ2-3	CASSFRGPDTQYF	TGTGCCAGCAGCTTCAGGGGTCCAGATACGCAGTATTTT
TRBD2	-	TRBV7-2	14	TRBJ2-7	CASSLATSGGPQYF	TGTGCCAGCAGCTTAGCGACTAGCGGGGGTCCTCAGTACTTC
TRBD1	-	TRBV3-1/TRBV3-2	14	TRBJ1-6	CASSSGTGSSPLHF	TGTGCCAGCAGCTCCGGGACAGGGAGTTCACCCCTCCACTTT
-	-	TRBV7-2	13	TRBJ1-4	CASSRGTNEKLFF	TGTGCCAGCAGCCGGGGGACTAATGAAAAACTGTTTTTT
-	-	TRBV7-3	16	TRBJ2-2	CASSQVGTTNTGELFF	TGTGCCAGCAGCCAAGTCGGGACAACGAACACCGGGGAGCTGTTTTTT
-	few	TRBV7-7	16	TRBJ2-5	CASSVGRTVQQETQYF	TGTGCCAGCAGCGTAGGACGGACAGTTCAACAAGAGACCCAGTACTTC
-	-	TRBV9	16	TRBJ1-2	CASSPQGIGGDYGYTF	TGTGCCAGCAGCCCACAGGGTATTGGGGGGGACTATGGCTACACCTTC
-	-	TRBV28	14	TRBJ2-7	CASKEGGAPYEQYF	TGTGCCAGCAAGGAAGGCGGGGCACCCTACGAGCAGTACTTC
-	-	TRBV7-2	15	TRBJ2-3	CASSLTGINTDTQYF	TGTGCCAGCAGCCTTACAGGGATTAACACAGATACGCAGTATTTT
TRBD1	-	TRBV24-1	14	TRBJ2-5	CATSDSGGGETQYF	TGTGCCACCAGTGATTCAGGGGGCGGGGAGACCCAGTACTTC
-	-	TRBV12-3/TRBV12-4	12	TRBJ2-3	CASLGNLDTQYF	TGTGCCAGCCTAGGAAATTTAGATACGCAGTATTTT
TRBD2	-	TRBV2	14	TRBJ2-5	CASSGRGSSETQYF	TGTGCCAGCAGCGGGCGGGGGTCATCAGAGACCCAGTACTTC